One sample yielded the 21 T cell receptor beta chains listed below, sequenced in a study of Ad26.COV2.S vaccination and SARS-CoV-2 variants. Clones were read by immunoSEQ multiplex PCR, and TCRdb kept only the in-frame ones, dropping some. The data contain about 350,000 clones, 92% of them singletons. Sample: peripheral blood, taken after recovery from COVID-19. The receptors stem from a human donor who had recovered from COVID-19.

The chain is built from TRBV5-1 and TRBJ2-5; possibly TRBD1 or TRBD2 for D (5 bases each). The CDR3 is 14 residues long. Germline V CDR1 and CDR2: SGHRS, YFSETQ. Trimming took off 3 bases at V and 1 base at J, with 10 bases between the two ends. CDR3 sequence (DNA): TGCGCCAGCAGCTCGGGACGGCTCCAAGAGACCCAGTACTTC. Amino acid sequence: CASSSGRLQETQYF.

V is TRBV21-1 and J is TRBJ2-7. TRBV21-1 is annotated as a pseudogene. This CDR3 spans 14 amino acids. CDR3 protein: CATPDAAQRDEQYF. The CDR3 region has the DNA TGTGCCACTCCGGACGCAGCACAACGGGACGAGCAGTACTTC.

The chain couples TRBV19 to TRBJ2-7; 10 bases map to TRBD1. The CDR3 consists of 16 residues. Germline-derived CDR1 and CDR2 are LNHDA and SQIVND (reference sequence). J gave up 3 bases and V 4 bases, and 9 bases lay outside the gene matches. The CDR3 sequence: CASSTLRQGAIYEQYF. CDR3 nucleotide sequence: TGTGCCAGTAGTACCCTCCGACAGGGGGCTATCTACGAGCAGTACTTC.

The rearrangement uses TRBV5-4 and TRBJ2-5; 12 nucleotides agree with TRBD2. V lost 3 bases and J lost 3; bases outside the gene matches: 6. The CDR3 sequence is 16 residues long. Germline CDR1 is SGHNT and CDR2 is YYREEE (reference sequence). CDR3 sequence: CASSSRLAGEKETQYF. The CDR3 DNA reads TGTGCCAGCAGCTCCAGACTAGCGGGGGAGAAAGAGACCCAGTACTTC. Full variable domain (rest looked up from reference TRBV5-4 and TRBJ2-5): ETGVTQSPTHLIKTRGQQVTLRCSSQSGHNTVSWYQQALGQGPQFIFQYYREEENGRGNFPPRFSGLQFPNYSSELNVNALELDDSALYLCASSSRLAGEKETQYFGPGTRLLVL.

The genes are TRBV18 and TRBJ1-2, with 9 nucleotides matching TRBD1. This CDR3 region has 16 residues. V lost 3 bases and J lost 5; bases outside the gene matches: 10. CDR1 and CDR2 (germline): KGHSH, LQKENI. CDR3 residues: CASSPDRGSNIYGYTF. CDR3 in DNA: TGTGCCAGCTCACCGGACAGGGGATCGAACATATATGGCTACACCTTC.

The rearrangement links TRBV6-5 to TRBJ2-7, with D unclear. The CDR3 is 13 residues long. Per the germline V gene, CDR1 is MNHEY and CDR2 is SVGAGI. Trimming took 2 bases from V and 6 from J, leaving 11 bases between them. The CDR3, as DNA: TGTGCCAGCAGTTACAACGCCGTCGGCGAGCAGTACTTC. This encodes CASSYNAVGEQYF.

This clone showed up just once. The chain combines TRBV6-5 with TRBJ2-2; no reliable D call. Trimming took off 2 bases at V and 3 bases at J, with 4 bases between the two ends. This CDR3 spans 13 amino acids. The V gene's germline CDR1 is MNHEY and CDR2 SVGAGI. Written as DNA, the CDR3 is TGTGCCAGCAGTTACCCGTACACCGGGGAGCTGTTTTTT. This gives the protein CASSYPYTGELFF.

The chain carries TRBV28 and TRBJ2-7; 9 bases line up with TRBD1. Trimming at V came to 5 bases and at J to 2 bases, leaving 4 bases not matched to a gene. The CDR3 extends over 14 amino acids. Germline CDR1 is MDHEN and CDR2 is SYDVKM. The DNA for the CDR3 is TGTGCCAGCAGTCAAAGACAGGGGGCCTACGAGCAGTACTTC. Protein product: CASSQRQGAYEQYF.

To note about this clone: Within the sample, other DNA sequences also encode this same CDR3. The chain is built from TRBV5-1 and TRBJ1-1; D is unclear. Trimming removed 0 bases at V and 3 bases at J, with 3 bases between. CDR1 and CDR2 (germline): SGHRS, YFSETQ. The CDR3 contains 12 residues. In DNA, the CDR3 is TGCGCCAGCAGCTTGGCGGACACTGAAGCTTTCTTT. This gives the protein CASSLADTEAFF.

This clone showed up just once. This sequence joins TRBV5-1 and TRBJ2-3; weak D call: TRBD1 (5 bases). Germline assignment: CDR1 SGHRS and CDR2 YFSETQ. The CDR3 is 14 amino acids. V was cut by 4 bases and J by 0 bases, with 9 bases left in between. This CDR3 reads CASSPDRSTDTQYF. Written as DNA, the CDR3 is TGCGCCAGCAGCCCCGACAGAAGCACAGATACGCAGTATTTT.

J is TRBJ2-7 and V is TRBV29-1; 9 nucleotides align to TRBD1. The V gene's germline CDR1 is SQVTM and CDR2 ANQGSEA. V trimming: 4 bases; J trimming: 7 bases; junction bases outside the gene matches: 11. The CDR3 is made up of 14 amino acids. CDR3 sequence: CSVVLGQGLGEQYF. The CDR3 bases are TGCAGCGTTGTATTGGGACAGGGACTTGGGGAGCAGTACTTC.

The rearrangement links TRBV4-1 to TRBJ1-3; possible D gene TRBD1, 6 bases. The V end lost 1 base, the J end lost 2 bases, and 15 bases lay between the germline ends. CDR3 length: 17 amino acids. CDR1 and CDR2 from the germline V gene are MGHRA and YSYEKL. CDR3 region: CASSQAWTAGPGNTIYF. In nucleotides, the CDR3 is TGCGCCAGCAGCCAAGCGTGGACAGCCGGACCTGGAAACACCATATATTTT.

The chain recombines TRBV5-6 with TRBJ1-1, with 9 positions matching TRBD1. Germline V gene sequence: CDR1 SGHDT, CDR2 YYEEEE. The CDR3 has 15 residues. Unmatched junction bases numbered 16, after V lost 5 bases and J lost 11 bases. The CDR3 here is CASRAGGQGTIFAFF. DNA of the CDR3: TGTGCCAGCAGGGCCGGGGGACAGGGCACCATATTTGCTTTCTTT.

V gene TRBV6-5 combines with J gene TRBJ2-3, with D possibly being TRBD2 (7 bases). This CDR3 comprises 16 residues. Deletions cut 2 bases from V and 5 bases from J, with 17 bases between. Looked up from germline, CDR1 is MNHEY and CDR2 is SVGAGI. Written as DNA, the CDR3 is TGTGCCAGCAGTTACGTGCGGGGGCTGAAGAGAGATACGCAGTATTTT. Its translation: CASSYVRGLKRDTQYF.

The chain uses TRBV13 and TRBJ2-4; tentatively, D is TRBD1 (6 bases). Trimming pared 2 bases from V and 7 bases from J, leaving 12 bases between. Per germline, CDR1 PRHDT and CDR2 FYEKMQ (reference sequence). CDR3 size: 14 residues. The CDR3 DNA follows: TGTGCCAGCAGCTTACAGGGGCTCGAGAACATTCAGTACTTC. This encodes CASSLQGLENIQYF. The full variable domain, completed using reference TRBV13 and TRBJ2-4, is AAGVIQSPRHLIKEKRETATLKCYPIPRHDTVYWYQQGPGQDPQFLISFYEKMQSDKGSIPDRFSAQQFSDYHSELNMSSLELGDSALYFCASSLQGLENIQYFGAGTRLSVL.

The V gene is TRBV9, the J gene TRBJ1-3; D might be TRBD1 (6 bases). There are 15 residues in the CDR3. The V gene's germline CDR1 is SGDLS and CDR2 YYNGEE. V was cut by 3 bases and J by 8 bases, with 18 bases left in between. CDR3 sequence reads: CASSALGTRSDTIYF. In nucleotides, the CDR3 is TGTGCCAGCAGCGCGTTGGGGACACGCAGTGACACCATATATTTT. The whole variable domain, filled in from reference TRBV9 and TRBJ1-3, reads DSGVTQTPKHLITATGQRVTLRCSPRSGDLSVYWYQQSLDQGLQFLIQYYNGEERAKGNILERFSAQQFPDLHSELNLSSLELGDSALYFCASSALGTRSDTIYFGEGSWLTVV.

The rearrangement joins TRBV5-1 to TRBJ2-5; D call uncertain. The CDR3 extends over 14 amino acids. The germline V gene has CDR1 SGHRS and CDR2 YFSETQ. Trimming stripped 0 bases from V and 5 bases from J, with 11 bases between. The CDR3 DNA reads TGCGCCAGCAGCTTGGAGCCCCGGTGGGAGACCCAGTACTTC. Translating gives CASSLEPRWETQYF.

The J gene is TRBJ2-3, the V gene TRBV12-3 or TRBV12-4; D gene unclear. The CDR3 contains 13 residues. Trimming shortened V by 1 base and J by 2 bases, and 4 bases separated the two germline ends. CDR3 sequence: CASSLGFTDTQYF. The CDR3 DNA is TGTGCCAGCAGTTTAGGCTTCACAGATACGCAGTATTTT.

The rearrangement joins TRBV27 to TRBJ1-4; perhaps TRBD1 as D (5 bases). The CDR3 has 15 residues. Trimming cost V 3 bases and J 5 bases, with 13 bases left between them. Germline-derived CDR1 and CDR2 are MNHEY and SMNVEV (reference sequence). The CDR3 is CASSFGTGTNEKLFF. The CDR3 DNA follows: TGTGCCAGCAGTTTCGGAACCGGGACGAATGAAAAACTGTTTTTT.

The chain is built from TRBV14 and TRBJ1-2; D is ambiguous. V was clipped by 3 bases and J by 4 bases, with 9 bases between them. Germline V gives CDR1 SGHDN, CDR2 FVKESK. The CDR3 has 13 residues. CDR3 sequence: CASSHMIGYGYTF. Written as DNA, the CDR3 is TGTGCCAGCAGCCACATGATCGGCTATGGCTACACCTTC. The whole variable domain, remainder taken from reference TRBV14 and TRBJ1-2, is EAGVTQFPSHSVIEKGQTVTLRCDPISGHDNLYWYRRVMGKEIKFLLHFVKESKQDESGMPNNRFLAERTGGTYSTLKVQPAELEDSGVYFCASSHMIGYGYTFGSGTRLTVV.

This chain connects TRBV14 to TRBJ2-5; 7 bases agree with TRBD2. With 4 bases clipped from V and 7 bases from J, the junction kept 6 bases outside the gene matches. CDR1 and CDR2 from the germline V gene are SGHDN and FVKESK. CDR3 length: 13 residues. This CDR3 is CASSLNSGGTQYF. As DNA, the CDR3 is TGTGCCAGCAGCCTGAACTCGGGAGGGACCCAGTACTTC.